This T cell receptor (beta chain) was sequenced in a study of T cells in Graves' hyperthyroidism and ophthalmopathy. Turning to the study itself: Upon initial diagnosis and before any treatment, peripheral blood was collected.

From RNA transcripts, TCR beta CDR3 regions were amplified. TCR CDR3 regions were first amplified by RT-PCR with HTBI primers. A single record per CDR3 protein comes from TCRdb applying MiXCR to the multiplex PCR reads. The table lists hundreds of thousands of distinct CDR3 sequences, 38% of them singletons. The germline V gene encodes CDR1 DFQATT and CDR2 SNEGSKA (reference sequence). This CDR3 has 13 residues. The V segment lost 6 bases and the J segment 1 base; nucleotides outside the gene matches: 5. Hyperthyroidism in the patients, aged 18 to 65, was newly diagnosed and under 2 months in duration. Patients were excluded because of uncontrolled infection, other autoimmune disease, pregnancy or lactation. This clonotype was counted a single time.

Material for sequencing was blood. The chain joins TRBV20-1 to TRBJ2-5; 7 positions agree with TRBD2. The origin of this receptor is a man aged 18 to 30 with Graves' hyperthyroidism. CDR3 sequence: CSAVGGGQETQYF. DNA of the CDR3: TGCAGTGCCGTGGGGGGGGGCCAAGAGACCCAGTACTTC.